This TCR beta chain was retrieved from a study of molecular identifiers for immune sequencing clone quantification. A CD8+CD4-CCR7+CD45RA+ phenotype served as the sorting definition for naive CD8 T cells. Of note for this clonotype: Its antigen is unknown. An end of the junction does not agree with germline; a read error may underlie this.

General observations from the study: In cases of identical TCR molecules sharing a barcode, highly expanded clone sizes could be underestimated.

Previously described methods with listed TCR primers produced the bulk TCR libraries. Each CDR3 protein gets one entry after TCRdb re-called the PCR reads with MiXCR. The sample lists around 300,000 distinct CDR3 sequences; roughly a quarter were seen once. Looked up from germline, CDR1 is KGHSH and CDR2 is LQKENI. This CDR3 has 15 residues. This chain links TRBV18 with TRBJ2-5; the D gene is possibly TRBD1 (5 bases). Material for sequencing was naive CD8+ T cells from blood, with Jurkat cell RNA spiked in. Subset indicated: FACS-sorted CD8+CD4-CCR7+CD45RA+ naive T cells. The sequence derives from a human donor in good health. Some libraries in this study had Jurkat cell RNA spiked in. The CDR3 protein is CASSPPGTGQETRYF. DNA for the CDR3: TGTGCCAGCTCACCACCCGGAACAGGACAAGAGACCCGGTACTTC.